This passage covers 29 T cell receptor beta chains from one sample sequenced in a study of blood T cell repertoires in COVID-19. Here immunoSEQ multiplex PCR was the method, and the copy in TCRdb shows in-frame clones only, minus some. The sample lists about 180,000 clones; 84% were seen once. The source material was PBMCs or T cells enriched from blood (not recorded which). These receptor sequences come from a man aged 50 or older who had recovered from COVID-19.

The gene calls are TRBV4-1 and TRBJ2-7; D not resolved. V was pared by 1 base and J by 3 bases, with 4 bases between. There are 12 residues in the CDR3. From germline, CDR1 is MGHRA and CDR2 YSYEKL. The CDR3 nucleotides read TGCGCCAGCAGCCAAGGCGGCTACGAGCAGTACTTC. It encodes CASSQGGYEQYF.

Here the CDR3 DNA reads TGTGCCAGCGGAGGGACAGGGGGCACCGGGGAGCTGTTTTTT. It translates to CASGGTGGTGELFF. V is TRBV2 and J is TRBJ2-2; 11 bases agree with TRBD1. CDR1 and CDR2 (germline): SNHLY, FYNNEI. The CDR3 is 14 residues long. V was clipped by 8 bases and J by 4 bases; unmatched bases: 3.

The chain recombines TRBV3-1 (or the pseudogene TRBV3-2) with TRBJ2-1; tentative D call: TRBD2 (7 bases). This CDR3 has 16 residues. CDR1 and CDR2 from the germline V gene are LGHDT and YNNKEL (reference sequence). V was clipped by 4 bases and J by 10 bases, with 23 bases between them. The CDR3 sequence: CASSRILGGAGREQFF. Here the CDR3 DNA reads TGTGCCAGCAGCCGAATCTTAGGGGGGGCCGGTCGAGAGCAGTTCTTC.

V and J are TRBV6-5 and TRBJ1-1; D possibly corresponds to TRBD1 (6 bases). Germline V lookup: CDR1 MNHEY, CDR2 SVGAGI. This CDR3 contains 12 residues. Trimming stripped 10 bases from V and 9 bases from J, with 18 bases between. The CDR3 here is CATTSGASKAFF. The CDR3 DNA follows: TGTGCCACCACTTCAGGGGCCTCTAAAGCTTTCTTT.

The genes are TRBV5-1 and TRBJ1-4; D uncertain. The length of the CDR3 is 13 residues. CDR1 and CDR2 (germline): SGHRS, YFSETQ. Between the trimmed V and J ends, which lost 0 bases and 5 bases, there was a span of 5 bases. The DNA for the CDR3 is TGCGCCAGCAGCTTGGCTAGGAATGAAAAACTGTTTTTT. It translates to CASSLARNEKLFF.

This chain connects TRBV10-3 to TRBJ2-3; 7 bases are shared with TRBD2. This CDR3 spans 14 amino acids. From germline, CDR1 is ENHRY and CDR2 SYGVKD. The V segment lost 5 bases and the J segment 2 bases; nucleotides outside the gene matches: 4. The DNA for the CDR3 is TGTGCCATCAGTTCCGGGACTACCACAGATACGCAGTATTTT. This codes for CAISSGTTTDTQYF.

This clone appeared a few times. The CDR3 loop is CASSSRDTRTDTQYF. DNA of the CDR3: TGTGCCAGCAGCTCCCGGGACACCCGCACAGATACGCAGTATTTT. The V call is TRBV5-5, the J call TRBJ2-3; D may be TRBD1 (6 bases). Germline V gene sequence: CDR1 SGHKS, CDR2 YYEKEE (reference sequence). Trimming shortened V by 3 bases and J by 1 base, and 12 bases separated the two germline ends. The CDR3 has 15 amino acids.

The rearrangement joins TRBV10-3 to TRBJ1-4, with D perhaps matching TRBD1 (5 bases). The CDR3 runs 13 residues. Germline V lookup: CDR1 ENHRY, CDR2 SYGVKD. Trimming stripped 7 bases from V and 8 bases from J, with 14 bases between. The CDR3 sequence is CAINSGPGEKLFF. The CDR3 DNA reads TGTGCCATCAATTCAGGGCCTGGCGAAAAACTGTTTTTT.

V is TRBV19 and J is TRBJ1-1; TRBD1 is a possible D gene (5 bases). The germline gives CDR1 LNHDA, CDR2 SQIVND (reference sequence). CDR3 length: 14 amino acids. V lost 5 bases to trimming and J lost 1 base, with 11 bases between them. CDR3 protein: CASSWARENTEAFF. For the CDR3, the DNA is TGTGCCAGTAGTTGGGCCAGGGAGAACACTGAAGCTTTCTTT.

This sequence joins TRBV7-8 and TRBJ2-7; D gene uncertain. The length of the CDR3 is 14 residues. Germline CDR1 reads SGHVS; CDR2 reads FQNEAQ. V dropped 4 bases and J dropped 0 bases, with 10 bases sitting between them. The CDR3, as DNA: TGTGCCAGCAGCTACAACCCTTCCTCCTACGAGCAGTACTTC. It codes for CASSYNPSSYEQYF.

A few counts support this clone. The chain employs TRBV19 and TRBJ1-5, with D unresolved. The CDR3 consists of 14 residues. Trimming cost V 10 bases and J 4 bases, with 17 bases left between them. CDR1 is LNHDA and CDR2 is SQIVND in the germline V gene (reference sequence). The CDR3 sequence: CATKHDNRNQPQHF. CDR3 sequence (DNA): TGTGCCACCAAACACGACAACCGTAATCAGCCCCAGCATTTT.

This sequence joins TRBV9 and TRBJ2-7, with TRBD1 identical over 10 bases. The junction had 15 bases not matched to a gene; V was cut back by 0 bases and J by 3 bases. From germline, CDR1 is SGDLS and CDR2 YYNGEE. The CDR3 covers 19 residues. The CDR3 is CASSVGLGTGVPVGYEQYF. CDR3 bases: TGTGCCAGCAGCGTAGGCTTGGGGACAGGGGTACCCGTCGGCTACGAGCAGTACTTC.

CDR3 residues: CASKLTGYYGYTF. The DNA of the CDR3 is TGTGCCAGCAAATTGACAGGGTACTATGGCTACACCTTC. This chain joins TRBV19 and TRBJ1-2, with 7 bases that match TRBD1. The trim removed 9 bases at V and 3 bases at J, leaving 7 bases unmatched. Germline CDR1 LNHDA, CDR2 SQIVND (reference sequence). CDR3 size: 13 residues.

This clone was seen only a few times. The chain links TRBV7-2 to TRBJ1-1; unclear D gene. The CDR3 loop spans 13 amino acids. The V gene lost 1 base and the J gene lost 8 bases, with 11 bases spanning the gap. From germline, CDR1 is SGHTA and CDR2 FQGNSA. This CDR3 reads CASSLDFSSEAFF. The CDR3 coding sequence is TGTGCCAGCAGCTTAGATTTTAGCTCCGAAGCTTTCTTT.

The chain has TRBV6-5 and TRBJ2-5, with D unresolved. The CDR3 has 13 residues. Germline V lookup: CDR1 MNHEY, CDR2 SVGAGI. V was cut by 6 bases and J by 5 bases, with 13 bases left in between. The CDR3 DNA sequence: TGTGCCAGCAGAGACAACAACATGGAGACCCAGTACTTC. Its protein product is CASRDNNMETQYF.

The chain links TRBV6-1 to TRBJ2-3; 9 bases agree with TRBD2. The CDR3 runs to 17 residues. Per the germline V gene, CDR1 is MNHNS and CDR2 is SASEGT. Unmatched junction bases numbered 8, after V lost 1 base and J lost 3 bases. The CDR3 sequence: CASSEDAGGRRTDTQYF. The CDR3, as DNA: TGTGCCAGCAGTGAAGATGCGGGGGGGCGGAGGACAGATACGCAGTATTTT.

This chain uses TRBV2 with TRBJ1-1; D remains ambiguous. Trimming cost V 7 bases and J 1 base, with 10 bases left between them. The CDR3 runs 13 residues. Germline CDR1 and CDR2: SNHLY and FYNNEI. The CDR3 loop is CASILDWNTEAFF. The CDR3 nucleotides are TGTGCCAGCATTCTAGACTGGAACACTGAAGCTTTCTTT.

The chain combines TRBV19 with TRBJ2-3, with 11 bases that match TRBD2. V lost 4 bases and J lost 4; bases outside the gene matches: 7. The CDR3 loop spans 16 amino acids. Per the germline V gene, CDR1 is LNHDA and CDR2 is SQIVND (reference sequence). CDR3 residues: CASSTSGTSGADTQYF. The DNA of the CDR3 is TGTGCCAGTAGTACCTCCGGGACTAGCGGAGCAGATACGCAGTATTTT.

CDR3 region: CASSSPMGGRAFF. The CDR3 coding sequence is TGTGCCAGCAGCTCACCGATGGGGGGTCGGGCTTTCTTT. J is TRBJ1-1 and V is TRBV3-1 (or the pseudogene TRBV3-2), with D perhaps matching TRBD1 (5 bases). CDR3 size: 13 residues. V was clipped by 5 bases and J by 11 bases, with 18 bases between them. Germline V gene sequence: CDR1 LGHDT, CDR2 YNNKEL (reference sequence).

The chain has TRBV28 and TRBJ2-7, with D perhaps TRBD2 (6 bases). The CDR3 covers 13 residues. From germline, CDR1 is MDHEN and CDR2 SYDVKM. V dropped 8 bases and J dropped 0 bases, with 11 bases sitting between them. In DNA form, the CDR3 reads TGTGCCAGCGGGGGGACGCCCTCCTACGAGCAGTACTTC. This codes for CASGGTPSYEQYF.

V gene TRBV5-8 combines with J gene TRBJ2-6; 8 bases line up with TRBD1. After removal of 4 bases from V and 0 bases from J, the junction contained 15 bases not matched to a gene. The CDR3 sequence is 20 residues long. The germline gives CDR1 SGHTS, CDR2 YDEGEE. The CDR3 sequence is CASSLNVGTGGFSGANVLTF. The CDR3 nucleotides are TGTGCCAGCAGCCTGAACGTGGGCACAGGGGGTTTCTCTGGGGCCAACGTCCTGACTTTC.

The genes are TRBV9 and TRBJ2-1; D possibly corresponds to TRBD1 (6 bases). This CDR3 comprises 15 residues. Trimming cost V 1 base and J 4 bases, with 12 bases left between them. CDR1 is SGDLS, CDR2 YYNGEE, per germline. CDR3 DNA: TGTGCCAGCAGCGTAACCGGACAGATTTACAATGAGCAGTTCTTC. Protein product: CASSVTGQIYNEQFF. The full variable domain, rest sourced from reference TRBV9 and TRBJ2-1, is DSGVTQTPKHLITATGQRVTLRCSPRSGDLSVYWYQQSLDQGLQFLIQYYNGEERAKGNILERFSAQQFPDLHSELNLSSLELGDSALYFCASSVTGQIYNEQFFGPGTRLTVL.

The chain is built from TRBV3-1 (or the pseudogene TRBV3-2) and TRBJ1-1; 7 nucleotides align to TRBD1. Germline CDR1 reads LGHDT; CDR2 reads YNNKEL (reference sequence). The J segment lost 9 bases and the V segment lost 4 bases, leaving 5 bases of the junction unmatched. This CDR3 contains 12 residues. The CDR3 nucleotides read TGTGCCAGCAGCCGTCCGGGACAGAAAGCTTTCTTT. This gives the protein CASSRPGQKAFF.

This clone was seen a single time. The chain is built from TRBV7-9 and TRBJ1-2, with 7 bases lining up with TRBD1. Germline lookup yields CDR1 SEHNR and CDR2 FQNEAQ (reference sequence). The CDR3 sequence is 15 residues long. The V gene end was trimmed by 4 bases and the J gene end by 5 bases; junction bases not matched to a gene: 10. CDR3 protein: CASSYTGDLSYGYTF. The CDR3 coding sequence is TGTGCCAGCAGCTATACAGGGGACCTGAGTTATGGCTACACCTTC.

This clone has a single count. The J gene is TRBJ1-3, the V gene TRBV6-5; 8 positions match TRBD1. The germline gives CDR1 MNHEY, CDR2 SVGAGI. This CDR3 region has 15 residues. The V gene end was trimmed by 6 bases and the J gene end by 2 bases; junction bases not matched to a gene: 6. The DNA of the CDR3 is TGTGCCAGCAGATCCCCGACAGGGGCTGGAAACACCATATATTTT. Translating gives CASRSPTGAGNTIYF.

The genes are TRBV2 and TRBJ1-2; possible D gene TRBD1, 6 bases. Germline V gene sequence: CDR1 SNHLY, CDR2 FYNNEI. Trimming left V 5 bases short and J 5 bases short, with 12 bases between. The CDR3 contains 13 residues. The CDR3 coding sequence is TGTGCCAGCAGTACAGGGTTGGGATATGGCTACACCTTC. Amino acid sequence: CASSTGLGYGYTF.

This chain connects TRBV6-5 to TRBJ1-3, with a possible D match to TRBD1 (6 bases). The V gene's germline CDR1 is MNHEY and CDR2 SVGAGI. The CDR3 length is 16 residues. Trimming stripped 0 bases from V and 0 bases from J, with 9 bases between. The CDR3 DNA reads TGTGCCAGCAGTTACTCGAGCAGGGGCTCTGGAAACACCATATATTTT. Its protein is CASSYSSRGSGNTIYF.

This clone has a single count. The J gene is TRBJ1-1, the V gene TRBV7-8; D gene unclear. V was shortened by 5 bases and J by 5 bases, with 12 bases between the two germline ends. The CDR3 consists of 13 residues. Germline CDR1 reads SGHVS; CDR2 reads FQNEAQ. As DNA, the CDR3 is TGTGCCAGCAGCCTCCGTGAGAGGACTGAAGCTTTCTTT. Its protein is CASSLRERTEAFF.

The gene calls are TRBV18 and TRBJ2-5; a weak D match, TRBD2 (6 bases). V dropped 3 bases and J dropped 0 bases, with 14 bases sitting between them. The CDR3 covers 16 residues. Germline V gives CDR1 KGHSH, CDR2 LQKENI. The CDR3 region is CASSPPFRTNQETQYF. CDR3 nucleotides: TGTGCCAGCTCACCCCCCTTCCGGACTAACCAAGAGACCCAGTACTTC.